This T cell receptor (beta chain) was sequenced during a study of regulatory T cells in long-lasting Graves disease (dated by TCRdb to the early 2020s). Background on the whole study: Patients with newly diagnosed Graves' disease had been on antithyroid drugs for under 3 months. Persistent Graves' disease patients were compared with newly diagnosed Graves' disease patients by peripheral blood TCR sequencing and RNA sequencing. The study took place in China and was registered as a clinical trial. A total of roughly 35 samples underwent TCR sequencing: around 13 from persistent and around 20 from newly diagnosed Graves' disease patients. The paper's findings and limits, for the study overall: Sequencing and analysis were limited to the TCR beta chain. Compared with newly diagnosed patients, patients with persistent Graves' disease had lower TCR Shannon entropy and fewer highly expanded clones, which suggests clonal expansion. The authors acknowledged the small sample size as a limitation that may reduce accuracy. Because the primary lesion, thyroid tissue, could not be accessed, the study looked at peripheral blood alone. More public clonotypes were shared among persistent patients (around 2,600) than among newly diagnosed patients (966). Preferential use of TRBV28, TRBJ1-2 and TRBJ2-5 was observed in persistent disease, whereas TRBV20-1 and TRBJ2-1 were favored in newly diagnosed disease.

The library was obtained by multiplex PCR. The listed sequencing device is Illumina HiSeq 4000. TCR beta libraries were built with iRepertoire HTBI primers and Arm-PCR amplification of CDR3 regions. Before sequencing, the PCR products went through gel purification. As for the authors' bioinformatics: Across samples, some 62 TRBV and roughly 15 TRBJ segments were identified and used for gene usage analysis of CDR3 amino acid clonotypes. COPE and FqMerger were used to merge filtered high-quality paired reads into contigs. BLAST was used to align contigs to the IMGT TRBV, TRBD and TRBJ reference genes, and CDR3 was defined following IMGT. Any clonotype with a frequency above 0.1% was classified as a highly expanded clone. Repertoire diversity was measured by Shannon entropy, and V-J evenness by the Gini coefficient. Public clonotypes were defined as clonotypes shared by more than one individual. Starting from the raw public reads, TCRdb applied fastp trimming at Q25, assembled clones with MiXCR and retained in-frame beta chains. Duplicate CDR3 protein sequences are folded into a single record with the most common DNA and genes. The V and J calls follow TCRdb's processing rather than the paper's. Here the sample has approximately 540,000 distinct CDR3 sequences; around 12% occur a single time. The ten largest clones capture 7.5% to 9% of the sample.

Taken with the paper, the label for time point translates to: newly diagnosed GD, antithyroid drugs for less than 3 months. For both TCR sequencing and RNA sequencing, RNA was extracted from PBMCs using TRIzol. Graves' disease was diagnosed according to American Thyroid Association guidelines. Patients for the study were recruited at an endocrinology department in Xi'an, China. Each patient gave approximately 10 milliliters of peripheral blood, collected in an EDTA anticoagulant tube. PBMCs were isolated by Ficoll Paque Plus density gradient separation without further T cell sorting. An Agilent 2100 Bioanalyzer and agarose gel were used to check RNA quality, and a NanoDrop 2000 was used to measure RNA concentration. For this clonotype: The clone's antigen remains unknown. Mismatch with germline at one junction end may stem from a read error.

Based on the germline V gene, the CDR1 and CDR2 sequences are MDHEN and SYDVKM. Taken from cysteine to phenylalanine, the CDR3 has 12 residues. The only DNA kept is the CDR3, 36 bases in frame from the first base. This same sample was also taken into another study, of T cells in Graves' hyperthyroidism and ophthalmopathy. Per the second study: Graves' hyperthyroidism was defined as stable when no progression to ophthalmopathy occurred over 18 months of follow-up. The hyperthyroidism patients were between 18 and 65 years old and newly diagnosed, with a disease duration of less than 2 months. Any patient with an uncontrolled infection, another autoimmune disease, pregnancy or lactation was excluded. Clinical symptoms, serum thyroxine and TRAb, thyroid ultrasound, and orbital computed tomography formed the basis for the diagnoses. The first round of RT-PCR for the TCR CDR3 was performed with the HTBI primer set and the Qiagen OneStep RT-PCR kit. Most expanded thyroid clonotypes (frequency above 0.001) were also detected in blood, suggesting blood repertoires may reflect thyroid immune responses. A model built on a 13 V-J signature distinguished ophthalmopathy from stable hyperthyroidism, reaching around 87% sensitivity and about 81% specificity in cross-validation and 80%/75% in testing. During validation, the model predicted progression to ophthalmopathy a median of roughly six months ahead of onset, with around 71% sensitivity and around 72% specificity. To identify distinguishing TCR V-J signatures, a discovery cohort of about 100 patients was used, comprising 40 to 45 with Graves' ophthalmopathy and some 57 with stable Graves' hyperthyroidism. Prospective prediction of ophthalmopathy was tested in an independent validation cohort of some 20 hyperthyroidism patients and 17 patients who later progressed to ophthalmopathy. For training and testing, the 100 patients in the discovery cohort were randomly divided in a 7:3 ratio. In about six Graves' hyperthyroidism patients, the study also compared T-cell repertoires from thyroid tissue with T-cell repertoires from blood. After sampling, hyperthyroidism patients received methimazole starting at 30 mg daily, and ophthalmopathy patients received high-dose intravenous methylprednisolone. A second multiplex PCR round built the libraries, followed by size selection and purification. The libraries were sequenced on an Illumina HiSeq2000 using paired-end 100 bp reads. SOAPnuke was used to process the raw data, removing reads that contained adapters or uncalled bases, had a mean Phred below 15, or lacked an exact match to the constant primer or identifier. COPE v1.2.5 was used to merge high-quality paired reads, and clonotypes were defined as unique nucleotide sequences. MiTCR v1.1 was used to align clonotypes to the IMGT TRBV, TRBD and TRBJ reference segments. The analysis included only V-J combinations with a frequency above 0.0001, which together covered 99% to 99.2% of the repertoires. The TCS score was defined as F50 (clonal expansion) divided by E x V (chaos), with BLOSUM62-based TCRdist calculated between CDR3 peptides within each V-J. Welch's t-statistics and random forest reduced around 510 V-J features to about 12, which were used in a naive Bayes classifier (R e1071). No statistical method was used to fix the sample size in advance, and group allocation was not hidden from the investigators. The paper describes TCR Vbeta CDR3 sequencing of 120 to 150 peripheral blood samples, made up of roughly 45 ophthalmopathy patients, 70 to 80 hyperthyroidism patients and roughly 17 progressor patients.

The clonotype comes from a woman aged 25 to 39 with Graves disease. Donor details come from another sample of the same person, matched by shared clones. Sequencing was performed on peripheral blood mononuclear cells (PBMCs), taken at new diagnosis, from a patient treated with antithyroid drugs. The chain is made from TRBV28 and TRBJ1-2, with the D gene call left open. The DNA reads TGTGCCAGCAGGCAGGCGGGCTATGGCTACGCCTTC. This translates into CASRQAGYGYAF.